A single sample is the source of the 17 T cell receptor beta chains below, sequenced in a study of identifying expanded T cells in peripheral blood. Clones were sequenced by immunoSEQ multiplex PCR, and TCRdb holds only the in-frame ones, with some missing. The table has approximately 85,000 clones, 85% to 90% seen once. Source material: blood. Receptors originate from a person aged 18 to 75 in good health.

The chain has TRBV4-2 and TRBJ1-2; TRBD1 matches at 7 bases. Germline values: CDR1 LGHNA, CDR2 YNFKEQ. CDR3 length: 18 amino acids. The trim removed 1 base at V and 0 bases at J, leaving 11 bases unmatched. DNA of the CDR3: TGTGCCAGCAGCCAAGCCAGGGGGAAGGACGGATCTAACTATGGCTACACCTTC. This translates into CASSQARGKDGSNYGYTF.

This clone was found once. The rearrangement joins TRBV13 to TRBJ2-2; possibly TRBD1 for D (6 bases). The CDR3 sequence is 14 residues long. With 6 bases removed from V and 4 bases from J, the gap between germline ends came to 12 bases. CDR1 and CDR2 (germline): PRHDT, FYEKMQ (reference sequence). CDR3 amino acids: CASSSDSPTGELFF. The CDR3 DNA reads TGTGCCAGCAGTTCGGACAGCCCCACCGGGGAGCTGTTTTTT. The full variable domain, completed using reference TRBV13 and TRBJ2-2, is AAGVIQSPRHLIKEKRETATLKCYPIPRHDTVYWYQQGPGQDPQFLISFYEKMQSDKGSIPDRFSAQQFSDYHSELNMSSLELGDSALYFCASSSDSPTGELFFGEGSRLTVL.

The chain uses TRBV19 and TRBJ2-1; D is possibly TRBD1 (5 bases). CDR1 is LNHDA and CDR2 is SQIVND in the germline V gene (reference sequence). Trimming left V 6 bases short and J 4 bases short, with 19 bases between. The CDR3 covers 16 residues. This CDR3 reads CASSPSAGPSYNEQFF. The CDR3 coding sequence is TGTGCCAGTAGCCCCTCGGCAGGGCCTTCTTACAATGAGCAGTTCTTC.

V usage is TRBV5-1 and J usage is TRBJ1-2; weak D call: TRBD1 (6 bases). The CDR3 extends over 14 amino acids. The germline V gene has CDR1 SGHRS and CDR2 YFSETQ. Deletions cut 2 bases from V and 0 bases from J, with 8 bases between. The CDR3 loop reads CASSFTGSNYGYTF. The CDR3 DNA reads as TGCGCCAGCAGCTTTACAGGGTCTAACTATGGCTACACCTTC.

This clone was detected only once. The rearrangement links TRBV27 to TRBJ1-6; D not certain. V lost 5 bases, J lost 6 bases, and 17 bases lay in between. Germline CDR1 is MNHEY and CDR2 is SMNVEV (reference sequence). This CDR3 is built from 16 residues. The CDR3 DNA reads TGTGCCAGCAGTCGCCCCCGCCGAGACGTTAATTCACCCCTCCACTTT. It codes for CASSRPRRDVNSPLHF.

The rearrangement links TRBV19 to TRBJ2-5, with D possibly TRBD1 on 6 matching bases. This CDR3 comprises 13 residues. The V end was cut by 5 bases, the J end by 0 bases, with 7 bases between. Germline-derived CDR1 and CDR2 are LNHDA and SQIVND (reference sequence). CDR3 loop: CASSWDNQETQYF. Here the CDR3 DNA reads TGTGCCAGTAGTTGGGACAACCAAGAGACCCAGTACTTC.

The chain uses TRBV19 and TRBJ1-5; the match to TRBD1 covers 11 bases. The CDR3 sequence is 16 residues long. J was trimmed by 2 bases and V by 5 bases; bases with no gene match: 5. CDR1 and CDR2 from the germline V gene are LNHDA and SQIVND (reference sequence). This chain's CDR3 is CASSFRTGGGNQPQHF. CDR3 nucleotides: TGTGCCAGTAGTTTCCGGACAGGGGGCGGCAATCAGCCCCAGCATTTT.

This clone was detected a few times. The chain carries TRBV28 and TRBJ1-6, with D unresolved. The germline CDR1 and CDR2 sequences are MDHEN and SYDVKM. This CDR3 has 13 residues. Trimming took 2 bases from V and 10 from J, leaving 9 bases between them. The CDR3 DNA reads as TGTGCCAGCAGTTTAGGGCTAGGATCACCCCTCCACTTT. The encoded protein is CASSLGLGSPLHF.

This clone has a single count. J is TRBJ2-3 and V is TRBV29-1; no reliable D call. Germline-derived CDR1 and CDR2 are SQVTM and ANQGSEA. The germline V and J ends were trimmed by 3 bases and 5 bases, with 12 bases remaining between them. This CDR3 comprises 13 residues. The DNA of the CDR3 is TGCAGCGTTGAGCCCAACCTAGGAGATACGCAGTATTTT. Amino acid sequence: CSVEPNLGDTQYF.

The V gene is TRBV19, the J gene TRBJ2-2; 8 bases are a match to TRBD1. The CDR3 covers 17 residues. Looked up from germline, CDR1 is LNHDA and CDR2 is SQIVND (reference sequence). V lost 9 bases, J lost 1 base, and 13 bases stayed unmatched. CDR3 DNA: TGTGCCAGCCTACCCTCGACCGGGACAGGGAACACCGGGGAGCTGTTTTTT. Translating gives CASLPSTGTGNTGELFF.

The chain uses TRBV15 and TRBJ2-1, with D perhaps being TRBD1 or TRBD2 (5 bases each). V shed 6 bases and J shed 5 bases, with 17 bases lying between them. Germline V gene sequence: CDR1 LNHNV, CDR2 YYDKDF (reference sequence). CDR3 size: 15 residues. CDR3 in DNA: TGTGCCACCAGACCCGGACGGGGCTTTCACAATGAGCAGTTCTTC. Its translation: CATRPGRGFHNEQFF.

CDR3 protein: CASSLEGTDTQYF. In nucleotides, the CDR3 is TGTGCCAGCAGCTTAGAGGGGACAGATACGCAGTATTTT. The V and J genes are TRBV11-3 and TRBJ2-3, with D hard to call. Germline V gene lookup returns CDR1 SGHNT and CDR2 YENEEA. V was clipped by 0 bases and J by 3 bases, with 4 bases between them. This CDR3 has 13 residues. The variable domain in full, completed from reference TRBV11-3 and TRBJ2-3, reads EAGVVQSPRYKIIEKKQPVAFWCNPISGHNTLYWYLQNLGQGPELLIRYENEEAVDDSQLPKDRFSAERLKGVDSTLKIQPAELGDSAVYLCASSLEGTDTQYFGPGTRLTVL.

The chain recombines TRBV15 with TRBJ2-2; tentatively, D is TRBD1 or TRBD2 (7 bases each). CDR1 is LNHNV and CDR2 is YYDKDF in the germline V gene (reference sequence). The CDR3 covers 16 residues. With 3 bases removed from V and 7 bases from J, the gap between germline ends came to 18 bases. The CDR3 sequence is CATSSGSGRGGGELFF. The CDR3 DNA sequence: TGTGCCACCAGCAGTGGATCGGGCAGGGGGGGCGGGGAGCTGTTTTTT. Combining the CDR3 with reference TRBV15 and TRBJ2-2 gives the whole variable domain DAMVIQNPRYQVTQFGKPVTLSCSQTLNHNVMYWYQQKSSQAPKLLFHYYDKDFNNEADTPDNFQSRRPNTSFCFLDIRSPGLGDTAMYLCATSSGSGRGGGELFFGEGSRLTVL.

The chain couples TRBV18 to TRBJ2-7; weak D call: TRBD1 (5 bases). CDR3 length equals 14 residues. V was pared by 3 bases and J by 12 bases, with 21 bases between. Germline V gene lookup returns CDR1 KGHSH and CDR2 LQKENI. For the CDR3, the DNA is TGTGCCAGCTCACCCGGGTCATCGGTAAGGGGCCCGTACTTC. Translated: CASSPGSSVRGPYF.

The J gene is TRBJ1-1, the V gene TRBV19; tentatively, D is TRBD1 (5 bases). V lost 4 bases and J 1 base, leaving 10 bases between the germline ends. The CDR3 totals 14 residues. In germline, CDR1 is LNHDA, CDR2 SQIVND (reference sequence). The CDR3 loop reads CASSKGRGNTEAFF. CDR3 bases: TGTGCCAGTAGTAAGGGGCGAGGGAACACTGAAGCTTTCTTT.

This clone came up once. The rearrangement uses TRBV6-1 and TRBJ2-7; tentative D call: TRBD2 (7 bases). Trimming took off 3 bases at V and 2 bases at J, with 20 bases between the two ends. Germline values: CDR1 MNHNS, CDR2 SASEGT. CDR3 length equals 17 residues. CDR3 in DNA: TGTGCCAGCAGTGAGGGGGGGCGGAGCCTCACCACCTACGAGCAGTACTTC. This translates into CASSEGGRSLTTYEQYF.

The rearrangement uses TRBV15 and TRBJ2-6, with TRBD2 identical over 7 bases. The CDR3 length is 16 residues. Germline V gene data show CDR1 as LNHNV and CDR2 as YYDKDF (reference sequence). V gave up 1 base and J gave up 11 bases; unmatched junction bases: 11. The CDR3 DNA reads as TGTGCCACCAGCAGAGGGGGAGGGGTTCAGGGAGACGTCCTGACTTTC. Translating gives CATSRGGGVQGDVLTF. The variable domain in full, with the rest retrieved from reference TRBV15 and TRBJ2-6, is DAMVIQNPRYQVTQFGKPVTLSCSQTLNHNVMYWYQQKSSQAPKLLFHYYDKDFNNEADTPDNFQSRRPNTSFCFLDIRSPGLGDTAMYLCATSRGGGVQGDVLTFGAGSRLTVL.